The clone carrying this T cell receptor beta chain has more than one count but fewer than ten. Its antigen remains unidentified. This sample stems from a study of T-cell memory formation after mild COVID-19. Background on the study: Largely donor-specific TCR clusters were found. Study-wide points: Contracting clones localized mainly to CM and EM when CD4+ and mainly to EMRA when CD8+. Clonal second-wave expansions that peaked on day 37 had unconfirmed SARS-CoV-2 specificity. The pre-infection memory compartment contained some responding clones, suggesting cross-reactive memory joined.

Germline assignment: CDR1 GTSNPN and CDR2 SVGIG (reference sequence). Germline trimming cut 0 bases from V and 7 bases from J; bases unmatched to any gene: 1. The CDR3 consists of 14 residues. MiXCR, run by TCRdb on the 5' RACE reads, gives a single entry per CDR3 protein. The top ten clones hold 12% of a sample with around 340,000 distinct CDR3 sequences, more than 20% of them seen once. The sequenced sample consisted of PBMCs or a T cell subset sorted from them (not recorded which). J is TRBJ2-1 and V is TRBV30, with TRBD2 matching over 12 bases. The origin of this receptor is an adult woman who had mild COVID-19 (a few samples of this study predate the infection). Cell type and time point are not known. This CDR3 reads CAWSVTSGRNEQFF. CDR3 in DNA: TGTGCCTGGAGTGTTACTAGCGGGAGGAATGAGCAGTTCTTC.